Listed below are T cell receptor beta chains from one sample, sequenced in a study of blood T cell repertoires in COVID-19. Produced via immunoSEQ multiplex PCR; TCRdb's table is partial and in-frame only. The data show some 110,000 clones, 90% seen once. The sequenced material came from peripheral blood. Every receptor here comes from a human donor with active COVID-19. The donor label of this sample is uncertain. Both conserved end residues are part of each CDR3. A D gene is named only where the DNA matches it firmly. Part of the rows lack a size; the others show once, few, many or a class for expanded clones.

clone_size	d_call	j_call	v_call	cdr3_aa	cdr3_nt
NA	TRBD1	TRBJ1-2	TRBV9	CASSVAGGGSTGGDGYTF	TGTGCCAGCAGCGTAGCTGGCGGGGGCTCAACAGGGGGCGATGGCTACACCTTC
NA	TRBD2	TRBJ2-1	TRBV6-2/TRBV6-3	CASSPAGGLRSYNEQFF	TGTGCCAGCAGCCCTGCGGGGGGGCTGAGGTCCTACAATGAGCAGTTCTTC
NA	TRBD1	TRBJ1-1	TRBV2	CASSTKRDRVNEAFF	TGTGCCAGCAGTACCAAGAGGGACAGAGTAAATGAAGCTTTCTTT
few	TRBD1	TRBJ2-7	TRBV5-1	CASSLAASITGEEQYF	TGCGCCAGCAGCTTGGCCGCTTCAATAACAGGGGAAGAGCAGTACTTC
NA	TRBD1	TRBJ2-1	TRBV12-3/TRBV12-4	CASSPTGVPEQFF	TGTGCCAGCAGTCCGACAGGGGTACCTGAGCAGTTCTTC
NA	TRBD2	TRBJ2-7	TRBV19	CASSNLDWGGYEQYF	TGTGCCAGTAGCAACCTCGATTGGGGGGGCTACGAGCAGTACTTC
NA	NA	TRBJ1-4	TRBV7-3	CASSLTGGANEKLFF	TGTGCCAGCAGCTTAACTGGGGGGGCTAATGAAAAACTGTTTTTT
NA	NA	TRBJ2-3	TRBV4-3	CASSQRPTSPDTQYF	TGCGCCAGCAGCCAAAGACCCACTAGTCCGGATACGCAGTATTTT
NA	NA	TRBJ1-1	TRBV6-5	CASSLARGSTEAFF	TGTGCCAGCAGCCTCGCCCGGGGTAGCACTGAAGCTTTCTTT
NA	NA	TRBJ2-1	TRBV6-2/TRBV6-3	CASSHKDRSNEQFF	TGTGCCAGCAGTCACAAAGACAGGAGCAATGAGCAGTTCTTC
NA	TRBD1	TRBJ1-4	TRBV18	CASSRDRGNNEKLFF	TGTGCCAGCTCACGGGACAGGGGAAATAATGAAAAACTGTTTTTT
NA	NA	TRBJ1-5	TRBV6-2/TRBV6-3	CASSYSRQVNKGNQPQHF	TGTGCCAGCAGTTACTCGAGACAGGTGAATAAGGGCAATCAGCCCCAGCATTTT
NA	NA	TRBJ2-7	TRBV19	CASSEGTGPYEQYF	TGTGCCAGTAGCGAAGGTACAGGGCCCTACGAGCAGTACTTC
NA	NA	TRBJ1-4	TRBV30	CAWRGDDEKLFF	TGTGCCTGGAGGGGAGACGATGAAAAACTGTTTTTT
NA	TRBD2	TRBJ2-1	TRBV3-1/TRBV3-2	CASSQRTSVNEQFF	TGTGCCAGCAGCCAGAGGACTAGCGTCAATGAGCAGTTCTTC
NA	NA	TRBJ1-2	TRBV5-1	CASSSGSYGYTF	TGCGCCAGCAGCTCCGGGAGCTATGGCTACACCTTC
NA	TRBD1	TRBJ2-7	TRBV6-2/TRBV6-3	CASSPGQAMNF	TGTGCCAGCAGTCCGGGACAGGCTATGAACTTC
NA	NA	TRBJ2-3	TRBV19	CASSMGQSTDTQYF	TGTGCCAGTAGTATGGGGCAAAGCACAGATACGCAGTATTTT
NA	TRBD1	TRBJ1-1	TRBV6-5	CASSYRSRGRNTEAFF	TGTGCCAGCAGTTACCGGTCCAGGGGGCGGAACACTGAAGCTTTCTTT
NA	TRBD2	TRBJ2-5	TRBV5-5	CASSLEPGGWETQYF	TGTGCCAGCAGCTTGGAACCGGGAGGTTGGGAGACCCAGTACTTC
NA	NA	TRBJ1-2	TRBV28	CASSLRVYGYTF	TGTGCCAGCAGTCTCCGGGTCTATGGCTACACCTTC
NA	NA	TRBJ2-7	TRBV12-5	CASGGGDSYYEQYF	TGTGCTAGTGGGGGCGGGGACAGCTACTACGAGCAGTACTTC
NA	NA	TRBJ1-2	TRBV7-9	CASSFPENPNYGYTF	TGTGCCAGCAGCTTCCCGGAGAATCCTAACTATGGCTACACCTTC
once	TRBD1	TRBJ1-2	TRBV7-9	CASSRDRGPRDPLF	TGTGCCAGCAGCCGGGACAGGGGGCCCCGGGACCCTCTCTTC
NA	NA	TRBJ2-1	TRBV9	CASSLEGGLFDEQFF	TGTGCCAGCAGCCTCGAGGGGGGGCTTTTCGATGAGCAGTTCTTC
NA	NA	TRBJ2-7	TRBV25-1	CASSERGRDEQYF	TGTGCCAGCAGTGAGCGGGGTCGAGACGAGCAGTACTTC
NA	TRBD2	TRBJ2-5	TRBV3-1/TRBV3-2	CASSRRSGGFEETQYF	TGTGCCAGCAGCCGCCGAAGCGGGGGGTTCGAAGAGACCCAGTACTTC
NA	TRBD1	TRBJ2-2	TRBV7-2	CASSFNLPGTAFNTGELFF	TGTGCCAGCAGCTTTAATTTACCAGGGACAGCTTTTAACACCGGGGAGCTGTTTTTT
NA	TRBD1	TRBJ2-7	TRBV4-3	CASSQDGQGAMQYF	TGCGCCAGCAGCCAAGACGGACAGGGGGCTATGCAGTACTTC
NA	TRBD1	TRBJ2-7	TRBV9	CASSAGQGGLHEQYF	TGTGCCAGCAGCGCCGGACAGGGGGGTCTCCACGAGCAGTACTTC
NA	TRBD1	TRBJ2-7	TRBV6-5	CASSYGDRNYEQYF	TGTGCCAGCAGTTACGGGGACAGAAACTACGAGCAGTACTTC
NA	NA	TRBJ2-7	TRBV12-3/TRBV12-4	CASTGDGLKEQYF	TGTGCCAGCACGGGGGACGGGCTTAAGGAGCAGTACTTC
NA	NA	TRBJ2-7	TRBV11-1	CASSLALRRYEQYF	TGTGCCAGCAGCTTAGCGCTCAGGCGCTACGAGCAGTACTTC
NA	NA	TRBJ1-3	TRBV10-2	CASKALRSSGNTIYF	TGCGCCAGCAAAGCCCTAAGATCGTCTGGAAACACCATATATTTT
NA	TRBD1	TRBJ1-2	TRBV9	CASSGGQGADYGYTF	TGTGCCAGCAGCGGGGGACAGGGGGCAGACTATGGCTACACCTTC
NA	TRBD2	TRBJ2-7	TRBV5-4	CASSWRGIGYEQYF	TGTGCCAGCAGCTGGCGGGGGATCGGGTACGAGCAGTACTTC
NA	NA	TRBJ1-3	TRBV9	CASNPTGGGLLGNTIYF	TGTGCCAGCAACCCAACGGGAGGGGGACTGTTAGGAAACACCATATATTTT
NA	NA	TRBJ2-7	TRBV6-5	CASTPRQAPNGEQYF	TGTGCCAGCACCCCCCGACAGGCCCCCAATGGGGAGCAGTACTTC
NA	NA	TRBJ1-1	TRBV4-3	CASSQAGVMTGVTEAFF	TGCGCCAGCAGCCAAGCCGGGGTCATGACAGGCGTCACTGAAGCTTTCTTT
NA	TRBD1	TRBJ2-2	TRBV6-6	CASSRRQDRGRAGELFF	TGTGCCAGCAGCCGACGTCAGGACAGGGGGCGCGCCGGGGAGCTGTTTTTT
NA	TRBD1	TRBJ2-6	TRBV5-6	CASSLTGVGANVLTF	TGTGCCAGCAGCTTGACAGGGGTCGGGGCCAACGTCCTGACTTTC
NA	NA	TRBJ1-3	TRBV4-3	CASSQDRVSGNTIYF	TGCGCCAGCAGCCAAGACAGGGTCTCTGGAAACACCATATATTTT
NA	TRBD2	TRBJ2-1	TRBV6-2/TRBV6-3	CASSYSPSGGIYNEQFF	TGTGCCAGCAGTTATAGTCCTAGCGGGGGGATCTACAATGAGCAGTTCTTC
NA	TRBD2	TRBJ2-1	TRBV7-3	CASSPPSSGGGYNEQFF	TGTGCCAGCAGCCCCCCGTCCAGCGGGGGAGGTTACAATGAGCAGTTCTTC